The 28 T cell receptor beta chains below all came from one sample that was sequenced in a study of PD-L1 blockade in urothelial cancer. Sequencing used immunoSEQ multiplex PCR; TCRdb keeps in-frame clones, though not all of them. The sample shows approximately 48,000 clones, about 90% of them seen only once. Sample: PBMCs, taken around atezolizumab (anti-PD-L1) treatment. All receptors come from a man between 60 and 75 years old with urothelial cancer.

A single count supports this clone. The chain employs TRBV6-4 and TRBJ1-2; 7 bases map to TRBD1. Germline values: CDR1 MRHNA, CDR2 SNTAGT. The CDR3 runs to 16 residues. J lost 6 bases, V lost 5 bases, and 15 bases had no gene match. CDR3 protein: CASSSRATGTGNGYTF. The CDR3 DNA reads as TGTGCCAGCAGTTCGAGGGCGACAGGGACGGGGAATGGCTACACCTTC.

J is TRBJ1-6 and V is TRBV5-5, with a possible D match to TRBD1 (6 bases). V lost 4 bases and J 10 bases, leaving 12 bases between the germline ends. The CDR3 loop spans 13 amino acids. Germline V CDR1 and CDR2: SGHKS, YYEKEE (reference sequence). The CDR3 sequence is CASSIQGSSPLHF. The CDR3 DNA is TGTGCCAGCAGCATACAGGGCTCCTCACCCCTCCACTTT.

V is TRBV29-1 and J is TRBJ2-3; 10 nucleotides line up with TRBD2. The CDR3 loop spans 14 amino acids. V dropped 5 bases and J dropped 7; count of bases not matched to a gene: 9. The V gene's germline CDR1 is SQVTM and CDR2 ANQGSEA. The CDR3 DNA sequence: TGCAGCGTTAGAGGGCTAGCGGGGGAAAATACGCAGTATTTT. Translated: CSVRGLAGENTQYF.

V gene TRBV6-1 combines with J gene TRBJ2-7; 8 bases are a match to TRBD2. The CDR3 has 13 residues. Losses at the gene ends were 6 bases for V and 2 bases for J; bases not matched to a gene: 3. Germline values: CDR1 MNHNS, CDR2 SASEGT. The CDR3 reads CASSRGGAYEQYF. The CDR3 DNA follows: TGTGCCAGCAGCCGGGGGGGCGCCTACGAGCAGTACTTC.

The table lists this clone with a few counts. The chain uses TRBV6-6 and TRBJ2-7, with D possibly being TRBD1 (6 bases). Germline V CDR1 and CDR2: MNHNY, SVGAGI (reference sequence). There are 14 residues in the CDR3. Trimming left V 7 bases short and J 0 bases short, with 13 bases between. The CDR3 region is CASTKDSNSYEQYF. DNA of the CDR3: TGTGCCAGCACAAAGGACAGTAACTCCTACGAGCAGTACTTC.

The chain uses TRBV5-6 and TRBJ1-4, with 8 bases fitting TRBD1. Germline loops: CDR1 SGHDT, CDR2 YYEEEE. The CDR3 loop spans 19 amino acids. J lost 6 bases, V lost 0 bases, and 16 bases had no gene match. The CDR3 sequence: CASSLARGQGAPIDEKLFF. In nucleotides, the CDR3 is TGTGCCAGCAGCTTGGCCCGAGGGCAGGGGGCGCCCATAGATGAAAAACTGTTTTTT.

The gene calls are TRBV5-1 and TRBJ2-1; the match to TRBD2 covers 8 bases. V lost 9 bases, J lost 8 bases, and 13 bases stayed unmatched. In germline, CDR1 is SGHRS, CDR2 YFSETQ. The CDR3 loop spans 14 amino acids. The DNA of the CDR3 is TGCGCCACCACGATAGGACTAGCCACGGATGAGCAGTTCTTC. The encoded protein is CATTIGLATDEQFF. The full variable domain, its missing parts supplied by reference TRBV5-1 and TRBJ2-1, is KAGVTQTPRYLIKTRGQQVTLSCSPISGHRSVSWYQQTPGQGLQFLFEYFSETQRNKGNFPGRFSGRQFSNSRSEMNVSTLELGDSALYLCATTIGLATDEQFFGPGTRLTVL.

The chain employs TRBV10-3 and TRBJ1-5; D uncertain. Germline-derived CDR1 and CDR2 are ENHRY and SYGVKD. This CDR3 comprises 13 residues. V lost 4 bases and J 7 bases, leaving 11 bases between the germline ends. In nucleotides, the CDR3 is TGTGCCATCAGTGCAGAAGGCGGACAGCCCCAGCATTTT. Protein sequence: CAISAEGGQPQHF.

The genes are TRBV11-1 and TRBJ2-1; no reliable D call. Trimming took 3 bases from V and 4 from J, leaving 10 bases between them. CDR1 is SGHAT and CDR2 is FQDESV in the germline V gene (reference sequence). The CDR3 extends over 14 amino acids. CDR3 in amino acids: CASSLNYLYNEQFF. The DNA of the CDR3 is TGTGCCAGCAGCTTGAATTACCTATACAATGAGCAGTTCTTC. The full variable domain, with the rest looked up from reference TRBV11-1 and TRBJ2-1, is EAEVAQSPRYKITEKSQAVAFWCDPISGHATLYWYRQILGQGPELLVQFQDESVVDDSQLPKDRFSAERLKGVDSTLKIQPAELGDSAMYLCASSLNYLYNEQFFGPGTRLTVL.

This clone was seen just once. The chain is built from TRBV13 and TRBJ1-4; 9 nucleotides line up with TRBD1. This CDR3 is 14 amino acids long. In germline, CDR1 is PRHDT, CDR2 FYEKMQ (reference sequence). J was trimmed by 7 bases and V by 5 bases; bases with no gene match: 5. Here the CDR3 DNA reads TGTGCCAGCAGCCAACAGGGGGCCGGTGAAAAACTGTTTTTT. Encoded protein: CASSQQGAGEKLFF.

The chain combines TRBV6-4 with TRBJ2-2; a weak D match, TRBD2 (5 bases). Germline values: CDR1 MRHNA, CDR2 SNTAGT. This CDR3 is built from 15 residues. The ends were cut back, 4 bases at V and 6 bases at J, with 15 bases in the middle. The CDR3 bases are TGTGCCAGCAGTGCAACGGGGAGTTTCGCCGGGGAGCTGTTTTTT. As protein: CASSATGSFAGELFF.

The chain is built from TRBV28 and TRBJ2-6; D unresolved. CDR1 and CDR2 from the germline V gene are MDHEN and SYDVKM. V shed 5 bases and J shed 0 bases, with 11 bases lying between them. The CDR3 is 16 amino acids. The CDR3 loop is CASSPPAPSGANVLTF. The CDR3, as DNA: TGTGCCAGCAGTCCACCTGCGCCCTCTGGGGCCAACGTCCTGACTTTC.

This sequence joins TRBV10-1 and TRBJ2-2; 11 bases align to TRBD2. The CDR3 has 14 residues. Germline V gene data show CDR1 as WNHNN and CDR2 as SYGVQD (reference sequence). With V trimmed by 6 bases and J by 3 bases, 0 bases remained unmatched. The CDR3 loop reads CASRLAGDTGELFF. The CDR3 bases are TGCGCCAGCAGACTAGCGGGAGACACCGGGGAGCTGTTTTTT.

The V and J genes are TRBV9 and TRBJ2-3; D may be TRBD1 (5 bases). CDR1 is SGDLS and CDR2 is YYNGEE in the germline V gene. V lost 4 bases and J lost 5, with 11 bases in between. The CDR3 runs to 13 residues. CDR3 DNA: TGTGCCAGCAGCACTTACCAGGGAGATACGCAGTATTTT. This gives the protein CASSTYQGDTQYF.

This rearrangement joins TRBV11-2 to TRBJ2-4; D call uncertain. CDR1 and CDR2 (germline): SGHAT, FQNNGV. The V gene lost 0 bases and the J gene lost 8 bases, with 5 bases spanning the gap. The CDR3 sequence is 12 residues long. The CDR3: CASSLDEDIQYF. CDR3 in DNA: TGTGCCAGCAGCTTAGACGAGGACATTCAGTACTTC.

This chain uses TRBV7-3 with TRBJ2-3, with TRBD2 matching over 15 bases. V lost 4 bases, J lost 5 bases, and 7 bases stayed unmatched. The CDR3 contains 17 residues. Germline-derived CDR1 and CDR2 are SGHTA and FQGTGA. The CDR3 DNA follows: TGTGCCAGCAGCTCAAAGGGACTAGCGGGGGGTGGAGATACGCAGTATTTT. Its protein product is CASSSKGLAGGGDTQYF. The full variable domain, its missing parts supplied by reference TRBV7-3 and TRBJ2-3, is GAGVSQTPSNKVTEKGKYVELRCDPISGHTALYWYRQSLGQGPEFLIYFQGTGAADDSGLPNDRFFAVRPEGSVSTLKIQRTERGDSAVYLCASSSKGLAGGGDTQYFGPGTRLTVL.

The rearrangement joins TRBV20-1 to TRBJ2-7, with unresolved D. Per the germline V gene, CDR1 is DFQATT and CDR2 is SNEGSKA (reference sequence). With 3 bases removed from V and 4 bases from J, the gap between germline ends came to 7 bases. The CDR3 extends over 11 amino acids. The DNA for the CDR3 is TGCAGTGCTAGCGCTAATTACGAGCAGTACTTC. It yields the protein CSASANYEQYF.

V usage is TRBV15 and J usage is TRBJ1-5; TRBD1 is a possible D gene (6 bases). Germline V gene sequence: CDR1 LNHNV, CDR2 YYDKDF (reference sequence). CDR3 length: 14 residues. The V gene lost 6 bases and the J gene lost 3 bases, with 12 bases spanning the gap. DNA for the CDR3: TGTGCCACCAGGTGGGCAGGGGACAATCAGCCCCAGCATTTT. It codes for CATRWAGDNQPQHF.

The chain joins TRBV5-5 to TRBJ2-7; 8 bases agree with TRBD1. Germline loops: CDR1 SGHKS, CDR2 YYEKEE (reference sequence). This CDR3 is built from 15 residues. The J segment lost 4 bases and the V segment lost 2 bases, leaving 8 bases of the junction unmatched. The DNA for the CDR3 is TGTGCCAGCAGCTTAATTTGGCAGGGGGCTTACGAGCAGTACTTC. Encoded protein: CASSLIWQGAYEQYF.

The CDR3 bases are TGTGCCAGCAGTTATGGGCCGAGCTCCTATAATTCACCCCTCCACTTT. It is translated as CASSYGPSSYNSPLHF. J is TRBJ1-6 and V is TRBV6-5; D remains unclear. The CDR3 extends over 16 amino acids. Looked up from germline, CDR1 is MNHEY and CDR2 is SVGAGI. V was pared by 3 bases and J by 0 bases, with 9 bases between.

CDR3 in DNA: TGTGCCAGCAGGCCGGGACTAGTGAGCACAGATACGCAGTATTTT. Translated: CASRPGLVSTDTQYF. The chain carries TRBV27 and TRBJ2-3, with TRBD2 matching over 8 bases. V dropped 6 bases and J dropped 0; count of bases not matched to a gene: 5. Germline lookup yields CDR1 MNHEY and CDR2 SMNVEV (reference sequence). The CDR3 loop spans 15 amino acids.

This chain links TRBV5-4 with TRBJ2-7; maybe TRBD2 (6 bases). V lost 3 bases and J lost 2, with 12 bases in between. CDR3 length: 14 residues. CDR1 is SGHNT, CDR2 YYREEE, per germline (reference sequence). The CDR3 protein is CASSWSGRTYEQYF. The CDR3 nucleotides are TGTGCCAGCAGCTGGTCAGGGAGGACCTACGAGCAGTACTTC.

The chain couples TRBV6-5 to TRBJ2-7, with 7 bases fitting TRBD1. Germline trimming cut 5 bases from V and 3 bases from J; bases unmatched to any gene: 10. The germline V gene encodes CDR1 MNHEY and CDR2 SVGAGI. The CDR3 sequence is 15 residues long. In DNA form, the CDR3 reads TGTGCCAGCAGTAGACCTCCGGGACAGATCTACGAGCAGTACTTC. Translating it yields CASSRPPGQIYEQYF.

The V gene is TRBV4-1, the J gene TRBJ2-1; 8 nucleotides line up with TRBD2. The V and J ends lost 4 bases and 6 bases, in that order; junction bases with no gene match: 17. CDR3 length: 18 amino acids. Germline values: CDR1 MGHRA, CDR2 YSYEKL. The CDR3, as DNA: TGCGCCAGCAGCCCCCCTGGGTCCTTCGGCGGGAGGTCCAATGAGCAGTTCTTC. Translated, it gives CASSPPGSFGGRSNEQFF.

The V and J genes are TRBV7-9 and TRBJ1-5; a possible D gene is TRBD1 (6 bases). Germline CDR1 reads SEHNR; CDR2 reads FQNEAQ (reference sequence). V was shortened by 6 bases and J by 5 bases, with 14 bases between the two germline ends. The CDR3 is made up of 14 amino acids. The CDR3 here is CASRPDGQYQPQHF. The CDR3 bases are TGTGCCAGCAGACCAGACGGACAGTATCAGCCCCAGCATTTT.

This clone was seen only once. The chain links TRBV5-1 to TRBJ2-3, with TRBD1 as a possible D gene (6 bases). Trimming cost V 2 bases and J 3 bases, with 16 bases left between them. CDR3 size: 16 residues. The germline CDR1 and CDR2 sequences are SGHRS and YFSETQ. CDR3 amino acids: CASSLGGGGETDTQYF. The CDR3 DNA is TGCGCCAGCAGCTTAGGTGGTGGGGGCGAAACAGATACGCAGTATTTT.

CDR3 DNA sequence: TGTGCCAGCAGCCGTGATGGGCTGGGCAATCAGCCCCAGCATTTT. Its translation: CASSRDGLGNQPQHF. The gene calls are TRBV11-2 and TRBJ1-5; no definite D call. The germline V and J ends were trimmed by 5 bases and 2 bases, with 13 bases remaining between them. Germline V CDR1 and CDR2: SGHAT, FQNNGV. The CDR3 runs to 15 residues.

This clone was found a few times. The chain couples TRBV7-9 to TRBJ1-2; TRBD1 matches at 8 bases. The trim removed 8 bases at V and 5 bases at J, leaving 10 bases unmatched. CDR1 and CDR2 (germline): SEHNR, FQNEAQ (reference sequence). The CDR3 runs 14 residues. CDR3 residues: CASGKQGVGYGYTF. CDR3 DNA sequence: TGTGCCAGCGGTAAACAGGGGGTAGGATATGGCTACACCTTC.